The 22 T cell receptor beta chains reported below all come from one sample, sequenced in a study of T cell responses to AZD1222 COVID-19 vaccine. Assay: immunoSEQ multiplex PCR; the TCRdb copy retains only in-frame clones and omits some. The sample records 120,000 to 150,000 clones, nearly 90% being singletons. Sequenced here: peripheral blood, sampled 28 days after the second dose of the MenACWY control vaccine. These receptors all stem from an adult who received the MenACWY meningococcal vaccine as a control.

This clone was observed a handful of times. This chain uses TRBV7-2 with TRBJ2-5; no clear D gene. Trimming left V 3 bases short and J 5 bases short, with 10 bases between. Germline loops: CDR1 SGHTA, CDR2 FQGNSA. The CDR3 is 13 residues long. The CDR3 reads CASSFGVWETQYF. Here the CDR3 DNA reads TGTGCCAGCAGCTTTGGTGTATGGGAGACCCAGTACTTC.

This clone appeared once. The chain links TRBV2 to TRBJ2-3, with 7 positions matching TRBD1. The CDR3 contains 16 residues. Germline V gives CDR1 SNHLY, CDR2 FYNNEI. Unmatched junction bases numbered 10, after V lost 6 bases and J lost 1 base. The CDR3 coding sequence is TGTGCCAGCAGCTACCAGGGTCAGGGGGGCACAGATACGCAGTATTTT. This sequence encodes CASSYQGQGGTDTQYF.

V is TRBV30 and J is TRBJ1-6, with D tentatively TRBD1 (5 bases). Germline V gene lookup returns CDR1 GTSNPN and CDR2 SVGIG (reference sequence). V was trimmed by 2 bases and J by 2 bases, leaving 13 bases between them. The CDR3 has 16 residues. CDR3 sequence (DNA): TGTGCCTGGAGTACGGGCAGGGTCCCCTATAATTCACCCCTCCACTTT. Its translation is CAWSTGRVPYNSPLHF.

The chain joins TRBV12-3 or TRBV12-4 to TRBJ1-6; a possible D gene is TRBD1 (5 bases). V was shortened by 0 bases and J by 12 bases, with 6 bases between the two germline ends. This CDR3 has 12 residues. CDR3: CASSLAQGPLHF. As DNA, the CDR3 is TGTGCCAGCAGTTTAGCGCAGGGACCCCTCCACTTT.

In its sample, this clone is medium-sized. The CDR3 is CASSLQPGQGWGYTF. The CDR3 DNA sequence: TGTGCCAGCAGCTTACAACCGGGACAGGGCTGGGGCTACACCTTC. This chain joins TRBV7-3 and TRBJ1-2; 9 bases are a match to TRBD1. The trim removed 2 bases at V and 8 bases at J, leaving 9 bases unmatched. The germline CDR1 and CDR2 sequences are SGHTA and FQGTGA. The CDR3 contains 15 residues.

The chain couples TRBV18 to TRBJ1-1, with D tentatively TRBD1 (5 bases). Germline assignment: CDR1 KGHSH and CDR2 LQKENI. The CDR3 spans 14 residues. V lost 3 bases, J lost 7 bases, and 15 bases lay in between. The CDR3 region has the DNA TGTGCCAGCTCACCCCCAGGGCAGAGGCTTGAAGCTTTCTTT. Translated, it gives CASSPPGQRLEAFF.

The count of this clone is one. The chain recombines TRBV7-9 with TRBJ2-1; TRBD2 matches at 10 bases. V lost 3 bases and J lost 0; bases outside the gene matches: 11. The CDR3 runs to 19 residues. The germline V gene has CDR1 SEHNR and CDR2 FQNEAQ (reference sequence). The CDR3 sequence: CASSLLIAGGGSSYNEQFF. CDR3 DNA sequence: TGTGCCAGCAGCTTGTTGATAGCGGGAGGCGGGAGCTCCTACAATGAGCAGTTCTTC.

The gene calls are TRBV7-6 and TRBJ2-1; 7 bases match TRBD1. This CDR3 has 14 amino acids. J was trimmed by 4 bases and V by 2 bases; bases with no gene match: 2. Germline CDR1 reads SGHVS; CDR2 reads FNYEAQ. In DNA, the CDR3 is TGTGCCAGCAGCTTAAGGACAGGTTACAATGAGCAGTTCTTC. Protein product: CASSLRTGYNEQFF.

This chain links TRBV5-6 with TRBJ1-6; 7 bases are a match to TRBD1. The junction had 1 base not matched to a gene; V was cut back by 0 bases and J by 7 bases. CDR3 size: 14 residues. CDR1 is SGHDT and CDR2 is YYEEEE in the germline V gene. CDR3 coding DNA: TGTGCCAGCAGCTTGGGACAGGGCAATTCACCCCTCCACTTT. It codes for CASSLGQGNSPLHF.

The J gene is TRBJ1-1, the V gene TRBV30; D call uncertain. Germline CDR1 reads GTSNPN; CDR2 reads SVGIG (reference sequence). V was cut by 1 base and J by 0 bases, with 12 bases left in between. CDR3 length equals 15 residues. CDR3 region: CAWSAPPALNTEAFF. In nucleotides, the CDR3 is TGTGCCTGGAGTGCCCCCCCCGCCTTGAACACTGAAGCTTTCTTT. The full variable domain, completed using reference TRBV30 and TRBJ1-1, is SQTIHQWPATLVQPVGSPLSLECTVEGTSNPNLYWYRQAAGRGLQLLFYSVGIGQISSEVPQNLSASRPQDRQFILSSKKLLLSDSGFYLCAWSAPPALNTEAFFGQGTRLTVV.

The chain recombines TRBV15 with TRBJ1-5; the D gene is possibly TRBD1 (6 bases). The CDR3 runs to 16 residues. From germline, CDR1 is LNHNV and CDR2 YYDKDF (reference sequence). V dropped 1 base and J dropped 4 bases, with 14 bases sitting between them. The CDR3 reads CATSRGGQPSNQPQHF. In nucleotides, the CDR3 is TGTGCCACCAGCAGAGGCGGACAGCCGTCGAATCAGCCCCAGCATTTT.

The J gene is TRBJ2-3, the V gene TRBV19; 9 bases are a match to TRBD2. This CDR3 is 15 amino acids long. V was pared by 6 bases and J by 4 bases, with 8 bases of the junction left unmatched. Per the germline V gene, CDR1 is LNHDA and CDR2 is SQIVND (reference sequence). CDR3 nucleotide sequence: TGTGCCAGTAGCACCGGGACTAGCTTGTCAGATACGCAGTATTTT. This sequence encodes CASSTGTSLSDTQYF. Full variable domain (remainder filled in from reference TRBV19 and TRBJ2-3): DGGITQSPKYLFRKEGQNVTLSCEQNLNHDAMYWYRQDPGQGLRLIYYSQIVNDFQKGDIAEGYSVSREKKESFPLTVTSAQKNPTAFYLCASSTGTSLSDTQYFGPGTRLTVL.

Here the CDR3 DNA reads TGTGCCACCAGGGGGGGCAGCGAAACCGGGGAGCTGTTTTTT. Its translation is CATRGGSETGELFF. The rearrangement uses TRBV24-1 and TRBJ2-2, with D perhaps assigned TRBD1 or TRBD2 (6 bases each). Between the trimmed V and J ends, which lost 7 bases and 5 bases, there was a span of 13 bases. CDR1 is KGHDR and CDR2 is SFDVKD in the germline V gene. The CDR3 extends over 14 amino acids.

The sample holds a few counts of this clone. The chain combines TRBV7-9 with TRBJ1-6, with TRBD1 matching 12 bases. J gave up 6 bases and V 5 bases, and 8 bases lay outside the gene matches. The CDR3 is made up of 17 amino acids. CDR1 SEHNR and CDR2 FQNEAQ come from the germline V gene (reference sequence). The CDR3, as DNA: TGTGCCAGCAGCCCCTCCGGGACAGGGGGCATTAATTCACCCCTCCACTTT. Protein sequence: CASSPSGTGGINSPLHF.

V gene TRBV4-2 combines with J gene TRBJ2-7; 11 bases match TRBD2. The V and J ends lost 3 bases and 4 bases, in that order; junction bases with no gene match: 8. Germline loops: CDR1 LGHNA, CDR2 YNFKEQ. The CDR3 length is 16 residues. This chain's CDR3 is CASSQELAGDVYEQYF. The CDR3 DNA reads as TGTGCCAGCAGCCAGGAACTAGCGGGAGACGTTTACGAGCAGTACTTC.

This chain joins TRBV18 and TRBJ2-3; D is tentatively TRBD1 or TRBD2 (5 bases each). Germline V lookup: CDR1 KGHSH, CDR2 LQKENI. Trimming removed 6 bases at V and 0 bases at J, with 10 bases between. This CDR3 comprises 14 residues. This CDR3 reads CASSHRDSTDTQYF. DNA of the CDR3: TGTGCCAGCTCCCACCGGGACAGCACAGATACGCAGTATTTT.

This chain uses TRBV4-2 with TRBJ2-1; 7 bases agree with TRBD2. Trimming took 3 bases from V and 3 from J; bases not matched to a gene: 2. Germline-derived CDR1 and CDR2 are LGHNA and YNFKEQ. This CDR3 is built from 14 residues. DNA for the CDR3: TGTGCCAGCAGCCAGCTAGCGGTCTACAATGAGCAGTTCTTC. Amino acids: CASSQLAVYNEQFF.

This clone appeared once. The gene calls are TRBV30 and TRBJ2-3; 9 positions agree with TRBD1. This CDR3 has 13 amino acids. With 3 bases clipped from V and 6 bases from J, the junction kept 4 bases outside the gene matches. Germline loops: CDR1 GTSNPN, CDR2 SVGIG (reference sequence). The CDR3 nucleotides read TGTGCCTGGAGACAGGGGGCATTTGATACGCAGTATTTT. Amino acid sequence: CAWRQGAFDTQYF.

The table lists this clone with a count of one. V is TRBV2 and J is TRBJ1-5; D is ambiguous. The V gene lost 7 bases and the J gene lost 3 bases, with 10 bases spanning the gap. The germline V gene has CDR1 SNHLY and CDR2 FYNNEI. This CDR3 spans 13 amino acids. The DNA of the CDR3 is TGTGCCAGCACCCAGATCATCAATCAGCCCCAGCATTTT. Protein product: CASTQIINQPQHF.

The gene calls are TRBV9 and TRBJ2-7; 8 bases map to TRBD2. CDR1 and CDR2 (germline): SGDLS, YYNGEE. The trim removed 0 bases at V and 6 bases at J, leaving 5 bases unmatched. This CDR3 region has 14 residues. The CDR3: CASSVAGGGTEQYF. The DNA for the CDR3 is TGTGCCAGCAGCGTAGCTGGCGGGGGGACCGAGCAGTACTTC.

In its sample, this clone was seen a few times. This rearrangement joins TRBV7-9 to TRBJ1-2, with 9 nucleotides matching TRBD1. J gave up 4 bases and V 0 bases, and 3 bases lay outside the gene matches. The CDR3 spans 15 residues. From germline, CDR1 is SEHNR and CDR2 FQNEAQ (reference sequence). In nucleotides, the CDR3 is TGTGCCAGCAGCTTAGCTGGACAGGGGATCTATGGCTACACCTTC. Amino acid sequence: CASSLAGQGIYGYTF.

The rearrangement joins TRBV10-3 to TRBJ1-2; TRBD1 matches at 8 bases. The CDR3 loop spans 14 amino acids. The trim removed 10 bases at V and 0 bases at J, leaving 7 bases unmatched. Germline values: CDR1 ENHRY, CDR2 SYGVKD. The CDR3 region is CATLTGAANYGYTF. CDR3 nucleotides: TGTGCCACCTTGACAGGGGCCGCTAACTATGGCTACACCTTC.